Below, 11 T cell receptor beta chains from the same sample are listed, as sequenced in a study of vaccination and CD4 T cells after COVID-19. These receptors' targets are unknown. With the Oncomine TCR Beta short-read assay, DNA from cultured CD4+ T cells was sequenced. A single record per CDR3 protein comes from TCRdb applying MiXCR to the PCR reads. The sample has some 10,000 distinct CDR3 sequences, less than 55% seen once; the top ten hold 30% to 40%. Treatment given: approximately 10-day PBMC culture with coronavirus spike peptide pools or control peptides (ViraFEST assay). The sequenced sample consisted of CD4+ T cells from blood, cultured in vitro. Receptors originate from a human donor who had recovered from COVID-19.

The CDR3 here is CSGGNYNEQFF. The CDR3 region has the DNA TGCAGTGGGGGTAACTACAATGAGCAGTTCTTC. V gene TRBV20-1 combines with J gene TRBJ2-1; no clear D gene. With 7 bases removed from V and 3 bases from J, the gap between germline ends came to 7 bases. This CDR3 region has 11 residues. Germline V gene data show CDR1 as DFQATT and CDR2 as SNEGSKA (reference sequence).

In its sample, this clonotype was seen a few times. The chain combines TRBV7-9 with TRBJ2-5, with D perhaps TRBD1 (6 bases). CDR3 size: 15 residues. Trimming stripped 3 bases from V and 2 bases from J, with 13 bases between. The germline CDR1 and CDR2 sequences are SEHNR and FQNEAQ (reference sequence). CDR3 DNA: TGTGCCAGCAGCTTGACACAGGGAACTCAAGAGACCCAGTACTTC. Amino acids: CASSLTQGTQETQYF.

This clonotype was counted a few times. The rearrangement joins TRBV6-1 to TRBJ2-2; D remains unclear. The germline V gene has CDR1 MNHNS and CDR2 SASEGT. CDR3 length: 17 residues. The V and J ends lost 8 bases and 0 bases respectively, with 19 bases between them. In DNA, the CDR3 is TGTGCCAGCTCCTCGCCCCGGCCGGATTCGAACACCGGGGAGCTGTTTTTT. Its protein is CASSSPRPDSNTGELFF.

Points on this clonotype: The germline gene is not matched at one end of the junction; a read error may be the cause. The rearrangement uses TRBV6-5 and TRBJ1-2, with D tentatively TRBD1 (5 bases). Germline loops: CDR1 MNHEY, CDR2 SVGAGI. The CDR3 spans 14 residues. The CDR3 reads CASSYLDGGNGYTF. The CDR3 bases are TGTGCCAGCAGCTACTTAGACGGGGGGAACGGCTACACCTTC.

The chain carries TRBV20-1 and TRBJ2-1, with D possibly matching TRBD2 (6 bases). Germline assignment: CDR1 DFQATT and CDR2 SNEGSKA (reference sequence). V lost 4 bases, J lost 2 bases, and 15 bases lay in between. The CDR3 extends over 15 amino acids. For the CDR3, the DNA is TGCAGTGCTAATTTCTTGCGGGGACCCTACAATGAGCAGTTCTTC. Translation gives CSANFLRGPYNEQFF.

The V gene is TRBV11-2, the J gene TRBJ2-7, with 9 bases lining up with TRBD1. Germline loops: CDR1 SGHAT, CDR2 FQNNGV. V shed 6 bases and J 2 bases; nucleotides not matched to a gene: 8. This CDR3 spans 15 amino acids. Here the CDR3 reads CASRTWGQGAYEQYF. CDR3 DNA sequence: TGTGCCAGCAGAACATGGGGACAGGGCGCCTACGAGCAGTACTTC.

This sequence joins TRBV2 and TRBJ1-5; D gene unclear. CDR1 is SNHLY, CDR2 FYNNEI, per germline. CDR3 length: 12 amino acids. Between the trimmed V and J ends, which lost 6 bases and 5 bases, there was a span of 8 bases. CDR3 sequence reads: CASSDGDQPQHF. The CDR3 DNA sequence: TGTGCCAGCAGCGACGGGGATCAGCCCCAGCATTTT. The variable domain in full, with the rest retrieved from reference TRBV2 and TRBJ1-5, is EPEVTQTPSHQVTQMGQEVILRCVPISNHLYFYWYRQILGQKVEFLVSFYNNEISEKSEIFDDQFSVERPDGSNFTLKIRSTKLEDSAMYFCASSDGDQPQHFGDGTRLSIL.

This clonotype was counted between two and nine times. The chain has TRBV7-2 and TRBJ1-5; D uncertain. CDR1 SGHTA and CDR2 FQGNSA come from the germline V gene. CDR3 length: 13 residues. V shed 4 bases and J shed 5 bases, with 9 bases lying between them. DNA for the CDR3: TGTGCCAGCAGCTCCCGCCAGGATCAGCCCCAGCATTTT. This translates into CASSSRQDQPQHF.

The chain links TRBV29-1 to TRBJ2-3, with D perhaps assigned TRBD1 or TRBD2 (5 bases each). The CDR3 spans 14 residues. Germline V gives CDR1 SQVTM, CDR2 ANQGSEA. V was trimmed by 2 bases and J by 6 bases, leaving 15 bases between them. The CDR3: CSVEPPGSPDTQYF. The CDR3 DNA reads TGCAGCGTTGAACCACCAGGGAGCCCCGATACGCAGTATTTT.

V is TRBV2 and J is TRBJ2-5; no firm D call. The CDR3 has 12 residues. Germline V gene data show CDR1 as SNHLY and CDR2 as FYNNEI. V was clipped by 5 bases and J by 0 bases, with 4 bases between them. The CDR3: CASSSYQETQYF. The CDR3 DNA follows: TGTGCCAGCAGTTCGTACCAAGAGACCCAGTACTTC. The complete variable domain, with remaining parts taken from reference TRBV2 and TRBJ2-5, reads EPEVTQTPSHQVTQMGQEVILRCVPISNHLYFYWYRQILGQKVEFLVSFYNNEISEKSEIFDDQFSVERPDGSNFTLKIRSTKLEDSAMYFCASSSYQETQYFGPGTRLLVL.

In nucleotides, the CDR3 is TGTGCTAGTGGCTCGGGACAGGGAAATTCCTACGAGCAGTACTTC. Translated: CASGSGQGNSYEQYF. The chain has TRBV12-5 and TRBJ2-7, with TRBD1 identical over 9 bases. The germline V gene encodes CDR1 LGHNT and CDR2 FRNRAP. CDR3 length: 15 amino acids. Trimming at V came to 6 bases and at J to 1 base, leaving 7 bases not matched to a gene. Variable domain in full (rest from reference TRBV12-5 and TRBJ2-7): DARVTQTPRHKVTEMGQEVTMRCQPILGHNTVFWYRQTMMQGLELLAYFRNRAPLDDSGMPKDRFSAEMPDATLATLKIQPSEPRDSAVYFCASGSGQGNSYEQYFGPGTRLTVT.